The sequence of this T cell receptor (beta chain) was determined in a study of tumor-infiltrating lymphocytes in primary liver carcinoma. Using a constant-region primer together with ProtoScript II reverse transcriptase, TCR beta cDNA was made from 500 ng of total RNA. Three nested multiplex PCR rounds of slightly modified ARM-PCR generated TCR beta libraries. TRBV1-TRBV30 forward and Cbeta reverse primers drove the first two approximately 11-cycle rounds. TCRdb re-analysed the multiplex PCR reads in MiXCR, keeping a single row per CDR3 protein. Of 90,000 to 150,000 distinct CDR3 sequences in the sample, roughly 75% were seen once. Co-extraction of both nucleic acids (RNA and DNA) used about 17-33 mg of unsorted bulk tissue. On this clonotype: Lacking the conserved final phenylalanine or tryptophan, this CDR3 likely reflects a read error.

The germline gives CDR1 MNHEY, CDR2 SVGEGT. This CDR3 has 14 residues. This clonotype was obtained from a woman aged 55-70 years with primary liver carcinoma and hepatitis B virus infection. This sequence joins TRBV6-2 or TRBV6-3 and TRBJ2-3, with no clear D. Input material: tumor-adjacent normal liver tissue. The CDR3 nucleotides are TGCGCCAGCAGGCATGATGGCGGACCAGATACGCAGTATTGT. Its protein is CASRHDGGPDTQYC.